The 17 T cell receptor beta chains reported below all come from one sample, sequenced in a study of CD8 T cells in Susac syndrome. 0.5 to 1 ug RNA was reverse transcribed with random hexamers. Via MiXCR, TCRdb re-called the immunoSEQ multiplex PCR reads, giving one row per CDR3 protein. The table lists tens of thousands of distinct CDR3 sequences, more than 85% of them singletons. Sequencing was done on a sample of CD8+ T cells from PBMCs. The receptor set was obtained from a human donor with Susac syndrome.

V usage is TRBV4-1 and J usage is TRBJ2-7; tentative D call: TRBD1 (6 bases). V lost 0 bases and J 4 bases, leaving 16 bases between the germline ends. Germline V gene sequence: CDR1 MGHRA, CDR2 YSYEKL. The CDR3 covers 16 residues. CDR3 coding DNA: TGCGCCAGCAGCCAAGATGCCACAGGGATGGGATACGAGCAGTACTTC. It is translated as CASSQDATGMGYEQYF.

In nucleotides, the CDR3 is TGCAGTGCTGGAGGGGGGGGCTACACCTTC. Translating it yields CSAGGGGYTF. The chain couples TRBV20-1 to TRBJ1-2; D perhaps matches TRBD1 (6 bases). The CDR3 spans 10 residues. V lost 5 bases, J lost 8 bases, and 9 bases lay in between. Per germline, CDR1 DFQATT and CDR2 SNEGSKA (reference sequence).

The genes are TRBV9 and TRBJ1-2; D is unclear. This CDR3 comprises 13 residues. V dropped 1 base and J dropped 4 bases, with 8 bases sitting between them. Germline loops: CDR1 SGDLS, CDR2 YYNGEE. The CDR3 bases are TGTGCCAGCAGCGTACGTCAGAGCTATGGCTACACCTTC. Translation: CASSVRQSYGYTF.

The V and J genes are TRBV30 and TRBJ1-2; D is ambiguous. The V end was cut by 2 bases, the J end by 0 bases, with 22 bases between. The CDR3 totals 18 residues. Germline V gene lookup returns CDR1 GTSNPN and CDR2 SVGIG (reference sequence). CDR3 amino acids: CAWSTLRLTPRANYGYTF. In DNA, the CDR3 is TGTGCCTGGAGTACCCTGCGACTAACTCCGCGGGCTAACTATGGCTACACCTTC.

V gene TRBV4-3 combines with J gene TRBJ2-1, with 7 bases fitting TRBD2. V trimming: 1 base; J trimming: 6 bases; junction bases outside the gene matches: 15. There are 18 residues in the CDR3. CDR1 is LGHNA, CDR2 YSLEER, per germline. Here the CDR3 reads CASSQASIGGGPGNEQFF. In DNA form, the CDR3 reads TGCGCCAGCAGCCAAGCTAGCATTGGGGGAGGGCCCGGCAATGAGCAGTTCTTC.

This clonotype has just one count. The genes are TRBV7-9 and TRBJ2-3, with 9 nucleotides matching TRBD2. CDR3 length: 15 residues. CDR1 is SEHNR, CDR2 FQNEAQ, per germline (reference sequence). V dropped 3 bases and J dropped 5; count of bases not matched to a gene: 6. The DNA of the CDR3 is TGTGCCAGCAGCTTTAGCGGGAGTGGTGAAGATACGCAGTATTTT. Residues: CASSFSGSGEDTQYF.

The V gene is TRBV27, the J gene TRBJ2-7, with D possibly TRBD2 on 5 matching bases. Between the trimmed V and J ends, which lost 10 bases and 4 bases, there was a span of 14 bases. This CDR3 comprises 12 residues. Germline lookup yields CDR1 MNHEY and CDR2 SMNVEV (reference sequence). The CDR3: CATRGGMYEQYF. CDR3 nucleotides: TGTGCCACCCGGGGTGGGATGTACGAGCAGTACTTC.

The V and J genes are TRBV30 and TRBJ1-4; 9 bases fit TRBD1. The CDR3 spans 14 residues. From germline, CDR1 is GTSNPN and CDR2 SVGIG (reference sequence). J gave up 7 bases and V 8 bases, and 11 bases lay outside the gene matches. CDR3 sequence (DNA): TGTGCCGGGCATCCCGGGACAGGGATTGAAAAACTGTTTTTT. Its protein is CAGHPGTGIEKLFF.

The V gene is TRBV7-9, the J gene TRBJ2-7; maybe TRBD2 (5 bases). The ends were cut back, 4 bases at V and 2 bases at J, with 15 bases in the middle. Germline V lookup: CDR1 SEHNR, CDR2 FQNEAQ (reference sequence). CDR3 length: 15 residues. The CDR3 nucleotides are TGTGCCAGCAGCTCTCCTGACTGGGGAGCCTACGAGCAGTACTTC. Its translation is CASSSPDWGAYEQYF. The full variable domain, in which reference TRBV7-9 and TRBJ2-7 provide the parts outside the CDR3, is DTGVSQNPRHKITKRGQNVTFRCDPISEHNRLYWYRQTLGQGPEFLTYFQNEAQLEKSRLLSDRFSAERPKGSFSTLEIQRTEQGDSAMYLCASSSPDWGAYEQYFGPGTRLTVT.

This chain uses TRBV19 with TRBJ2-2; 11 positions match TRBD1. This CDR3 spans 16 amino acids. V was pared by 1 base and J by 7 bases, with 5 bases of the junction left unmatched. Germline loops: CDR1 LNHDA, CDR2 SQIVND (reference sequence). The CDR3 coding sequence is TGTGCCAGTAGTATAGGGACAGGGGGCTTTATCGGGGAGCTGTTTTTT. This translates into CASSIGTGGFIGELFF.

The V and J genes are TRBV5-6 and TRBJ1-5; the D gene is possibly TRBD1 (5 bases). CDR3 length: 13 amino acids. The germline V gene has CDR1 SGHDT and CDR2 YYEEEE. The V and J ends lost 0 bases and 7 bases respectively, with 8 bases between them. CDR3 sequence reads: CASSLGGTQPQHF. Written as DNA, the CDR3 is TGTGCCAGCAGCTTGGGGGGGACCCAGCCCCAGCATTTT.

The rearrangement links TRBV29-1 to TRBJ1-2; 9 bases are a match to TRBD1. The germline V gene encodes CDR1 SQVTM and CDR2 ANQGSEA. CDR3 length: 12 residues. Trimming took 8 bases from V and 2 from J; bases not matched to a gene: 3. CDR3 residues: CSLGTGNYGYTF. The CDR3 DNA reads as TGCAGCCTCGGGACAGGGAACTATGGCTACACCTTC.

V usage is TRBV6-5 and J usage is TRBJ1-2; D is undetermined. CDR1 and CDR2 from the germline V gene are MNHEY and SVGAGI. V was pared by 6 bases and J by 6 bases, with 8 bases between. There are 11 residues in the CDR3. This CDR3 is CASRSMDGYTF. CDR3 in DNA: TGTGCCAGCAGGTCAATGGATGGCTACACCTTC.

V and J are TRBV12-3 or TRBV12-4 and TRBJ2-3; the D is unclear. The V and J ends lost 6 bases and 6 bases respectively, with 10 bases between them. CDR3 size: 12 residues. CDR3 DNA: TGTGCCAGCAGCTCTCAAGTGGATACGCAGTATTTT. Encoded protein: CASSSQVDTQYF.

V gene TRBV29-1 combines with J gene TRBJ1-1; D gene uncertain. V was pared by 1 base and J by 8 bases, with 14 bases between. The length of the CDR3 is 13 residues. Looked up from germline, CDR1 is SQVTM and CDR2 is ANQGSEA. CDR3 bases: TGCAGCGTTGAAGTCTTAGGTCCGAGAGAAGCTTTCTTT. This codes for CSVEVLGPREAFF.

The CDR3, as DNA: TGTGCCAGCAGTTTGAGGCTATCGAGCAATGAGCAGTTCTTC. This codes for CASSLRLSSNEQFF. This chain uses TRBV27 with TRBJ2-1; D remains ambiguous. V lost 3 bases and J 6 bases, leaving 12 bases between the germline ends. This CDR3 has 14 amino acids. CDR1 and CDR2 (germline): MNHEY, SMNVEV (reference sequence).

The CDR3 DNA is TGTGCCTGGAGTTCCTCAGATTTGTACAATCAGCCCCAGCATTTT. Translating it yields CAWSSSDLYNQPQHF. The rearrangement links TRBV30 to TRBJ1-5; D not certain. V lost 2 bases and J 3 bases, leaving 14 bases between the germline ends. The germline V gene has CDR1 GTSNPN and CDR2 SVGIG (reference sequence). This CDR3 contains 15 residues.